Following are 24 T cell receptor beta chains from one sample sequenced in a study of blood T cell repertoires in COVID-19. Here immunoSEQ multiplex PCR was the method, and the copy in TCRdb shows in-frame clones only, minus some. Among about 320,000 clones listed, around 82% were seen once. The specimen was peripheral blood. All receptors derive from a woman aged 50 to 60 with acute or convalescent COVID-19.

The chain carries TRBV2 and TRBJ1-2; a possible D gene is TRBD1 (6 bases). V dropped 7 bases and J dropped 4 bases, with 25 bases sitting between them. The CDR3 is 17 amino acids. From germline, CDR1 is SNHLY and CDR2 FYNNEI. The CDR3 DNA sequence: TGTGCCAGCACCACCTGGGGGCAGGGAAGGAGGACCTATGGCTACACCTTC. Protein product: CASTTWGQGRRTYGYTF.

The J gene is TRBJ1-2, the V gene TRBV19, with TRBD1 matching over 7 bases. The V and J ends lost 3 bases and 2 bases, in that order; junction bases with no gene match: 0. This CDR3 contains 13 residues. Germline assignment: CDR1 LNHDA and CDR2 SQIVND (reference sequence). CDR3 sequence reads: CASSMTGNYGYTF. CDR3 DNA: TGTGCCAGTAGTATGACAGGGAACTATGGCTACACCTTC.

This chain connects TRBV2 to TRBJ2-2; a weak D match, TRBD2 (5 bases). The CDR3 totals 12 residues. Germline CDR1 is SNHLY and CDR2 is FYNNEI. V gave up 6 bases and J gave up 5 bases, with 7 bases separating them. Here the CDR3 DNA reads TGTGCCAGCAGCGGGGATACCGGGGAGCTGTTTTTT. Residues: CASSGDTGELFF. The whole variable domain, remainder taken from reference TRBV2 and TRBJ2-2, is EPEVTQTPSHQVTQMGQEVILRCVPISNHLYFYWYRQILGQKVEFLVSFYNNEISEKSEIFDDQFSVERPDGSNFTLKIRSTKLEDSAMYFCASSGDTGELFFGEGSRLTVL.

The rearrangement joins TRBV7-7 to TRBJ2-1; the match to TRBD2 covers 8 bases. After removal of 4 bases from V and 9 bases from J, the junction contained 8 bases not matched to a gene. Germline values: CDR1 SSHAT, CDR2 FNYEAQ (reference sequence). This CDR3 contains 14 residues. This chain's CDR3 is CASSSGTSTSEQFF. The CDR3 DNA reads as TGTGCCAGCAGCTCCGGGACTAGTACATCTGAGCAGTTCTTC.

The chain combines TRBV7-9 with TRBJ2-7, with TRBD1 identical over 10 bases. The V segment lost 4 bases and the J segment 4 bases; nucleotides outside the gene matches: 7. This CDR3 contains 15 residues. Looked up from germline, CDR1 is SEHNR and CDR2 is FQNEAQ (reference sequence). CDR3 nucleotide sequence: TGTGCCAGCAGCTCGAGGGACAGGGGTCATTACGAGCAGTACTTC. This codes for CASSSRDRGHYEQYF. The full variable domain, with the rest looked up from reference TRBV7-9 and TRBJ2-7, is DTGVSQNPRHKITKRGQNVTFRCDPISEHNRLYWYRQTLGQGPEFLTYFQNEAQLEKSRLLSDRFSAERPKGSFSTLEIQRTEQGDSAMYLCASSSRDRGHYEQYFGPGTRLTVT.

This chain uses TRBV15 with TRBJ1-2; tentative D call: TRBD1 (5 bases). Trimming left V 1 base short and J 4 bases short, with 13 bases between. The CDR3 runs 15 residues. CDR1 is LNHNV and CDR2 is YYDKDF in the germline V gene (reference sequence). As DNA, the CDR3 is TGTGCCACCAGCAGAGCTCCAGGGCTTAGCTATGGCTACACCTTC. It yields the protein CATSRAPGLSYGYTF.

This clone appeared a single time. The genes are TRBV7-2 and TRBJ2-7; 10 nucleotides align to TRBD2. CDR1 is SGHTA and CDR2 is FQGNSA in the germline V gene. V trimming: 5 bases; J trimming: 3 bases; junction bases outside the gene matches: 4. This CDR3 has 14 amino acids. CDR3 amino acids: CASSMGTSVYEQYF. CDR3 nucleotide sequence: TGTGCCAGCAGCATGGGGACTAGCGTCTACGAGCAGTACTTC.

The chain is built from TRBV9 and TRBJ2-7; 8 positions agree with TRBD1. This CDR3 is 14 amino acids long. Trimming took 0 bases from V and 5 from J; bases not matched to a gene: 4. The germline CDR1 and CDR2 sequences are SGDLS and YYNGEE. The CDR3 DNA sequence: TGTGCCAGCAGCGTAGGGGACAGGATCAACGAGCAGTACTTC. Its protein product is CASSVGDRINEQYF.

This chain joins TRBV6-5 and TRBJ2-7; 8 bases match TRBD1. Per the germline V gene, CDR1 is MNHEY and CDR2 is SVGAGI. V was clipped by 6 bases and J by 3 bases; unmatched bases: 7. The CDR3 runs 14 residues. The CDR3 protein is CASSPGTGNYEQYV. In DNA, the CDR3 is TGTGCCAGCAGCCCCGGGACAGGCAACTACGAGCAGTACGTC.

This rearrangement joins TRBV7-9 to TRBJ1-6; possible D gene TRBD1, 5 bases. The germline gives CDR1 SEHNR, CDR2 FQNEAQ (reference sequence). Trimming shortened V by 3 bases and J by 6 bases, and 9 bases separated the two germline ends. The CDR3 covers 14 residues. DNA for the CDR3: TGTGCCAGCAGCTTCGACAGTACTAATTCACCCCTCCACTTT. As protein: CASSFDSTNSPLHF.

This chain links TRBV5-6 with TRBJ1-3; 7 positions agree with TRBD1. The CDR3 extends over 15 amino acids. Germline CDR1 and CDR2: SGHDT and YYEEEE. The J segment lost 8 bases and the V segment lost 3 bases, leaving 11 bases of the junction unmatched. CDR3 loop: CASSSARQGRHTIYF. CDR3 sequence (DNA): TGTGCCAGCAGCTCGGCCCGACAGGGAAGACACACCATATATTTT.

This chain connects TRBV19 to TRBJ2-3, with D tentatively TRBD2 (6 bases). V was pared by 5 bases and J by 0 bases, with 21 bases between. The CDR3 runs to 18 residues. Germline V gene data show CDR1 as LNHDA and CDR2 as SQIVND (reference sequence). The chain's CDR3 is CASSFGTPGATSTDTQYF. CDR3 in DNA: TGTGCCAGTAGTTTCGGGACTCCTGGGGCAACTAGCACAGATACGCAGTATTTT.

The rearrangement joins TRBV7-6 to TRBJ1-6; TRBD1 matches at 7 bases. This CDR3 comprises 15 residues. The germline V gene encodes CDR1 SGHVS and CDR2 FNYEAQ. J was trimmed by 7 bases and V by 4 bases; bases with no gene match: 7. The CDR3 here is CASSSQGTVNSPLHF. CDR3 coding DNA: TGTGCCAGCAGCTCCCAGGGGACAGTGAATTCACCCCTCCACTTT.

CDR3 coding DNA: TGTGCCAGCAGTTCCGCGGACAGGGGAGCCCTCCACTTT. It yields the protein CASSSADRGALHF. V and J are TRBV12-3 or TRBV12-4 and TRBJ1-6, with 9 nucleotides matching TRBD1. V gave up 4 bases and J gave up 14 bases; unmatched junction bases: 6. The CDR3 totals 13 residues.

The gene calls are TRBV11-3 and TRBJ2-1; 14 bases line up with TRBD2. Per germline, CDR1 SGHNT and CDR2 YENEEA. There are 16 residues in the CDR3. V lost 4 bases, J lost 8 bases, and 7 bases stayed unmatched. The CDR3 here is CASSSGTSGSQDEQFF. The CDR3 coding sequence is TGTGCCAGCAGCTCTGGGACTAGCGGGAGTCAAGATGAGCAGTTCTTC.

The rearrangement joins TRBV28 to TRBJ2-5; TRBD2 agrees at 13 bases. Unmatched junction bases numbered 4, after V lost 6 bases and J lost 0 bases. The V gene's germline CDR1 is MDHEN and CDR2 SYDVKM. CDR3 size: 16 residues. CDR3 sequence reads: CASSRGTSGDQETQYF. For the CDR3, the DNA is TGTGCCAGCAGCCGAGGGACTAGCGGGGACCAAGAGACCCAGTACTTC.

This sequence joins TRBV9 and TRBJ2-7; 8 bases map to TRBD2. The CDR3 runs 12 residues. Germline CDR1 and CDR2: SGDLS and YYNGEE. V lost 4 bases to trimming and J lost 4 bases; unmatched junction nucleotides: 1. CDR3 sequence (DNA): TGTGCCAGCAGCCGGGAGGGGTACGAGCAGTACTTC. It codes for CASSREGYEQYF.

The V call is TRBV7-2, the J call TRBJ1-2; D gene ambiguous. With 5 bases removed from V and 4 bases from J, the gap between germline ends came to 14 bases. The CDR3 is 14 amino acids. Per the germline V gene, CDR1 is SGHTA and CDR2 is FQGNSA. The CDR3 bases are TGTGCCAGCAGCCAAAACGCGCCCCTCTATGGCTACACCTTC. It encodes CASSQNAPLYGYTF.

The gene calls are TRBV10-3 and TRBJ1-3; TRBD1 matches at 7 bases. Germline V gene lookup returns CDR1 ENHRY and CDR2 SYGVKD. The V and J ends lost 7 bases and 7 bases, in that order; junction bases with no gene match: 16. The CDR3 is 16 amino acids. The CDR3 region is CAITPGQAKTGNTIYF. The CDR3 DNA is TGTGCCATCACCCCAGGACAGGCAAAGACCGGGAACACCATATATTTT.

The rearrangement links TRBV5-1 to TRBJ2-7; D is uncertain. V was cut by 0 bases and J by 2 bases, with 9 bases left in between. The CDR3 length is 14 residues. The germline V gene has CDR1 SGHRS and CDR2 YFSETQ. For the CDR3, the DNA is TGCGCCAGCAGCTTGGACGACACCCCCTACGAGCAGTACTTC. Protein sequence: CASSLDDTPYEQYF.

The CDR3 bases are TGTGCCTGGAGTGTAACCGGGACAGGGAATCAGCCCCAGCATTTT. It yields the protein CAWSVTGTGNQPQHF. The chain couples TRBV30 to TRBJ1-5, with 9 bases aligning to TRBD1. The CDR3 length is 15 residues. CDR1 GTSNPN and CDR2 SVGIG come from the germline V gene (reference sequence). V was pared by 0 bases and J by 4 bases, with 4 bases of the junction left unmatched.

The gene calls are TRBV7-3 and TRBJ2-5, with unresolved D. From germline, CDR1 is SGHTA and CDR2 FQGTGA. V was shortened by 5 bases and J by 5 bases, with 12 bases between the two germline ends. The CDR3 contains 13 residues. CDR3 sequence: CASSRSITETQYF. The CDR3 DNA is TGTGCCAGCAGCCGGTCCATTACGGAGACCCAGTACTTC.

This chain links TRBV15 with TRBJ2-7; the D gene is possibly TRBD1 (5 bases). V lost 3 bases and J 6 bases, leaving 12 bases between the germline ends. Germline lookup yields CDR1 LNHNV and CDR2 YYDKDF (reference sequence). The CDR3 extends over 13 amino acids. In nucleotides, the CDR3 is TGTGCCACCAGCAGGGACACCTTCACCGAGCAGTACGTC. This sequence encodes CATSRDTFTEQYV.

This clone has just one count. The chain recombines TRBV6-2 or TRBV6-3 with TRBJ2-1; TRBD2 aligns across 10 bases. The germline V gene has CDR1 MNHEY and CDR2 SVGEGT. The CDR3 totals 16 residues. V shed 5 bases and J 4 bases; nucleotides not matched to a gene: 8. CDR3 coding DNA: TGTGCCAGCAGTACCTCTAGCGGGAGCGATTACAATGAGCAGTTCTTC. The encoded protein is CASSTSSGSDYNEQFF.